This is a list of T cell receptor beta chains from one sample in a study of T cell responses to AZD1222 COVID-19 vaccine. The protocol was immunoSEQ multiplex PCR, while the TCRdb copy is restricted to in-frame clones and leaves out a portion. The table lists around 78,000 clones, roughly nine tenths of them singletons. The sequencing used peripheral blood, collected 28 days after the second AZD1222 dose. These receptors came from an adult who received the AZD1222 COVID-19 vaccine. Both conserved end residues are part of each CDR3. The order of the fields is V gene, J gene, CDR3 length, CDR3 protein.

>TRBV5-1|TRBJ2-7|12
CASSSGLGEQYF
>TRBV7-9|TRBJ1-1|18
CASSPRTGGISMNTEAFF
>TRBV6-1|TRBJ1-3|17
CASSGQGIGGSGNTIYF
>TRBV13|TRBJ1-5|15
CASSLGQGDNQPQHF
>TRBV7-9|TRBJ1-1|12
CASSWGYTEAFF
>TRBV28|TRBJ1-3|16
CASSFDRGHSGNTIYF
>TRBV11-1|TRBJ1-1|13
CASSPTGAAEAFF
>TRBV30|TRBJ1-5|14
CAWSALSRDQPQHF
>TRBV4-1|TRBJ2-1|15
CASSQRASAGGEQFF
>TRBV5-1|TRBJ2-6|16
CASSLATGLGANVLTF
>TRBV10-3|TRBJ1-2|12
CAITGLGYGYTF
>TRBV5-8|TRBJ1-5|15
CASTHGGTVYQPQHF
>TRBV7-2|TRBJ2-3|14
CASSLRRSTDTQYF
>TRBV19|TRBJ2-2|12
CATEIYTGELFF
>TRBV18|TRBJ2-7|20
CASSILREGYGGGSAYEQYF
>TRBV30|TRBJ2-1|15
CAWLSGQVDYNEQFF
>TRBV7-8|TRBJ1-2|14
CASSMGQGGYGYTF
>TRBV5-4|TRBJ2-1|13
CASSLRGKNEQFF
>TRBV30|TRBJ1-1|12
CAWSLVATGAFF
>TRBV4-1|TRBJ1-5|15
CASSPTGVRNQPQHF
>TRBV10-3|TRBJ2-7|14
CAISERTDSSGQYF
>TRBV6-5|TRBJ1-5|13
CASSYSPNQPQHF
>TRBV5-4|TRBJ2-1|11
CASSSGGVKFF
>TRBV6-5|TRBJ1-2|15
CASRQTGTGWDGYTF
>TRBV2|TRBJ2-1|16
CASSDLSGGALGEQFF
>TRBV5-1|TRBJ2-3|16
CASSLGVRGSTDTQYF
>TRBV7-3|TRBJ2-1|15
CASSLVFGDYNEQFF
>TRBV11-3|TRBJ2-2|12
CASSKNTGELFF
>TRBV29-1|TRBJ2-7|13
CSVVFRGFGEQYF
>TRBV20-1|TRBJ1-1|11
CSAGGGTEAFF
>TRBV9|TRBJ1-6|15
CASSPRGSYNSPLHF
>TRBV28|TRBJ2-7|13
CASTAAGGYEQYF
>TRBV3-1/TRBV3-2|TRBJ2-2|16
CASSPPRSPNTGELFF
>TRBV20-1|TRBJ2-7|11
CSARTAYEQYF
>TRBV6-5|TRBJ1-4|15
CASSYSSRTNEKLFF
>TRBV28|TRBJ1-1|13
CASRGDRGLGAFF
>TRBV20-1|TRBJ1-5|11
CSASKGGAQHF
>TRBV29-1|TRBJ1-5|14
CSVAVGTGGQPQHF
>TRBV29-1|TRBJ1-2|12
CSVGDRVDGYTF
>TRBV28|TRBJ1-4|11
CASSSREKLFF
>TRBV7-9|TRBJ1-6|15
CASSFDRGLVSPLHF
>TRBV6-5|TRBJ1-4|14
CASSYGQGNEKLFF
>TRBV9|TRBJ2-1|15
CASSVAGGHYNEQFF
>TRBV11-3|TRBJ1-1|14
CASSSDPRGTEAFF
>TRBV4-1|TRBJ2-7|16
CASSQDLSRRAYEQYF
>TRBV9|TRBJ1-6|16
CASSVAHGSYNSPLHF
>TRBV14|TRBJ2-5|16
CASSKRTGGNQETQYF
>TRBV5-1|TRBJ2-7|15
CASSLEQGGGYEQYF
>TRBV4-1|TRBJ2-5|17
CASSPPLGMGARETQYF
>TRBV7-2|TRBJ1-1|11
CASSLQSEAFF
>TRBV11-2|TRBJ2-7|17
CASSLEGVAGPSYEQYF
>TRBV28|TRBJ2-7|18
CASSPSSSGTGELYEQYF
>TRBV24-1|TRBJ2-3|14
CATSVQPNTDTQYF
>TRBV19|TRBJ1-2|13
CASSITGIHGYTF
>TRBV3-1/TRBV3-2|TRBJ1-2|14
CASSQDGSGYGYTF
>TRBV10-3|TRBJ1-4|16
CAISVTAVATNEKLFF
>TRBV28|TRBJ2-7|13
CASRQGRSYEQYF